These 6 T cell receptor beta chains came from one sample sequenced in a study of cytomegalovirus exposure and HLA in healthy donors. The method was immunoSEQ multiplex PCR; TCRdb's version includes in-frame clones alone and lacks a portion of them. In the table there are around 190,000 clones, roughly 85% of which are singletons. The specimen was PBMCs. The source of these receptors is a man younger than 30 in good health and CMV-seropositive.

The chain carries TRBV5-6 and TRBJ2-1; 9 positions match TRBD2. CDR3 length: 16 residues. Germline V gene lookup returns CDR1 SGHDT and CDR2 YYEEEE. V lost 0 bases and J lost 4; bases outside the gene matches: 5. In nucleotides, the CDR3 is TGTGCCAGCAGCTTGGGGCTAGCGGGGCCATACAATGAGCAGTTCTTC. Protein product: CASSLGLAGPYNEQFF.

This chain joins TRBV5-6 and TRBJ1-2, with a tentative D call TRBD1 (6 bases). Trimming shortened V by 1 base and J by 7 bases, and 23 bases separated the two germline ends. This CDR3 is 17 amino acids long. The germline CDR1 and CDR2 sequences are SGHDT and YYEEEE. As DNA, the CDR3 is TGTGCCAGCAGCTTGCCCATGACAGGTCCCTTCTCGTTTGGCTACACCTTC. It codes for CASSLPMTGPFSFGYTF.

This sequence joins TRBV29-1 and TRBJ2-1, with 10 nucleotides matching TRBD1. Germline loops: CDR1 SQVTM, CDR2 ANQGSEA. J gave up 9 bases and V 6 bases, and 14 bases lay outside the gene matches. This CDR3 has 15 residues. CDR3 coding DNA: TGCAGCGTATCTCCAGCGGGACAGGGGATAGGTGAGCAGTTCTTC. It yields the protein CSVSPAGQGIGEQFF.

The chain uses TRBV28 and TRBJ2-1; 10 bases align to TRBD2. Per germline, CDR1 MDHEN and CDR2 SYDVKM. The V segment lost 2 bases and the J segment 7 bases; nucleotides outside the gene matches: 8. The CDR3 extends over 16 amino acids. Here the CDR3 reads CASSLVPGLALNEQFF. The CDR3 DNA follows: TGTGCCAGCAGTTTAGTTCCGGGACTAGCGTTGAATGAGCAGTTCTTC.

The chain joins TRBV27 to TRBJ2-3; 9 bases are shared with TRBD2. J gave up 4 bases and V 6 bases, and 8 bases lay outside the gene matches. The CDR3 spans 15 residues. Looked up from germline, CDR1 is MNHEY and CDR2 is SMNVEV (reference sequence). The CDR3 region is CASSLSGRKSDTQYF. The CDR3 bases are TGTGCCAGCAGCCTTAGCGGGAGAAAATCAGATACGCAGTATTTT.

The chain couples TRBV21-1 to TRBJ2-7; TRBD1, the table's D call, was not compared with the DNA. TRBV21-1 is marked as a pseudogene. The CDR3 is made up of 13 amino acids. CDR3 DNA sequence: TGTGCCAGCAGCAAAAACAGGGGGAACGAGCAGTACTTC. Translation: CASSKNRGNEQYF.